This TCR beta chain was recorded in a study of regulatory T cells in long-lasting Graves disease. Study-wide findings and caveats: Rather than thyroid tissue, only peripheral blood underwent study. Accuracy was possibly reduced by small sample size.

Concerning this clonotype itself: Its antigen is not known.

Researchers made TCR beta libraries by using iRepertoire HTBI primers and running Arm-PCR on CDR3 regions. In the authors' workflow: Identification of gene segments yielded around 64 TRBV and 14 TRBJ across samples. One entry per CDR3 protein, called by TCRdb with MiXCR from the multiplex PCR reads. TCRdb's processing, not the authors' own work, is the source of the V and J calls. The table has around 430,000 distinct CDR3 sequences, about 22% seen once. Time point given: persistent/refractory GD, antithyroid drugs over 5 years with positive TRAb. The TCR library was made from RNA extracted from PBMCs. EDTA tubes collected roughly 10 milliliters of peripheral blood. This clonotype was obtained from a female donor with Graves disease. The specimen was peripheral blood mononuclear cells (PBMCs), collected when the disease was refractory, from a patient treated with antithyroid drugs.

The CDR3 loop reads CASSFPPVYSNEQFF. CDR3 DNA: TGTGCCAGCAGTTTCCCCCCGGTGTATAGCAATGAGCAGTTCTTC. The V gene is TRBV27, the J gene TRBJ2-1; unclear D gene. The CDR3 runs to 15 residues. The V gene's germline CDR1 is MNHEY and CDR2 SMNVEV (reference sequence). The V gene lost 3 bases and the J gene lost 6 bases, with 15 bases spanning the gap.